These 9 T cell receptor beta chains were all obtained from the same sample, sequenced in a study of blood T cells in healthy people across ages. A J-beta primer mix and a sample-barcoded 5' primer were used in a second PCR of roughly 6 to 11 cycles. TCRdb re-derived calls from the 5' RACE reads in MiXCR, one entry per CDR3 protein. The table shows over 700,000 distinct CDR3 sequences, with less than 70% occurring only once. Sequenced material: blood. The receptors were sampled from a man older than 75 in good health.

The V call is TRBV7-9, the J call TRBJ2-1, with 7 bases that match TRBD1. Germline lookup yields CDR1 SEHNR and CDR2 FQNEAQ (reference sequence). V lost 1 base to trimming and J lost 6 bases; unmatched junction nucleotides: 6. The CDR3 sequence is 15 residues long. Here the CDR3 reads CASSLEGGSLNEQFF. For the CDR3, the DNA is TGTGCCAGCAGCTTAGAAGGGGGCTCTCTCAATGAGCAGTTCTTC.

This chain connects TRBV10-2 to TRBJ2-5; tentatively, D is TRBD2 (6 bases). CDR1 is WSHSY, CDR2 SAAADI, per germline. The V gene lost 1 base and the J gene lost 6 bases, with 9 bases spanning the gap. CDR3 length equals 13 residues. The CDR3 region is CASSEWGTQTQYF. In DNA, the CDR3 is TGCGCCAGCAGTGAGTGGGGGACTCAGACCCAGTACTTC.

The sample holds a few counts of this clonotype. The chain joins TRBV9 to TRBJ2-5, with TRBD2 as a possible D gene (5 bases). The CDR3 runs 16 residues. The V and J ends lost 1 base and 2 bases respectively, with 15 bases between them. Germline CDR1 reads SGDLS; CDR2 reads YYNGEE. CDR3 in DNA: TGTGCCAGCAGCGTACAGATAATAGCGACACAAGAGACCCAGTACTTC. It encodes CASSVQIIATQETQYF.

This clonotype was counted a few times. The gene calls are TRBV7-3 and TRBJ2-7; perhaps TRBD1 as D (6 bases). The end of the DNA aligns better with TRBJ2-5, so the J call may be wrong. The CDR3 is 19 amino acids. Germline lookup yields CDR1 SGHTA and CDR2 FQGTGA. The CDR3 loop reads CASSPRDETGRSRGGTQYF. CDR3 nucleotides: TGTGCCAGCAGCCCCCGGGATGAAACTGGAAGATCCAGAGGGGGGACCCAGTACTTC.

The V and J genes are TRBV2 and TRBJ2-5; 7 nucleotides line up with TRBD2. The CDR3 has 14 amino acids. The germline V gene has CDR1 SNHLY and CDR2 FYNNEI. V lost 4 bases and J lost 4; bases outside the gene matches: 6. The CDR3 region is CASSVRDYVETQYF. Written as DNA, the CDR3 is TGTGCCAGCAGTGTCAGGGACTATGTAGAGACCCAGTACTTC.

The chain carries TRBV9 and TRBJ2-4; TRBD1 aligns across 9 bases. The CDR3 covers 16 residues. Germline CDR1 is SGDLS and CDR2 is YYNGEE. V trimming: 4 bases; J trimming: 13 bases; junction bases outside the gene matches: 18. CDR3 nucleotides: TGTGCCAGCAGCTCCCAGACAGGGGGGCGCCTCAATGAGCAGTACTTC. It is translated as CASSSQTGGRLNEQYF.

CDR3 protein: CASSLGGGGPQHF. DNA for the CDR3: TGTGCCAGCAGTTTAGGAGGGGGCGGGCCCCAGCATTTT. This chain connects TRBV12-3 or TRBV12-4 to TRBJ1-5, with 7 bases that match TRBD1. The ends lost 1 base at V and 9 bases at J; junction bases unmatched: 3. This CDR3 is built from 13 residues.

Comments on this clonotype: Germline and junction disagree at one end, which may indicate a read error. V is TRBV29-1 and J is TRBJ1-5; D unresolved. The CDR3 contains 12 residues. Germline CDR1 is SQVTM and CDR2 is ANQGSEA. The CDR3 DNA follows: TGCAGCGTTGGTGAGGGTGGTCAGCCCCGGCATTTT. Protein: CSVGEGGQPRHF. The full variable domain, completed using reference TRBV29-1 and TRBJ1-5, is SAVISQKPSRDICQRGTSLTIQCQVDSQVTMMFWYRQQPGQSLTLIATANQGSEATYESGFVIDKFPISRPNLTFSTLTVSNMSPEDSSIYLCSVGEGGQPRHFGDGTRLSIL.

The table lists this clonotype with a few counts. This sequence joins TRBV20-1 and TRBJ2-1; D is ambiguous. The CDR3 loop spans 12 amino acids. The V gene lost 1 base and the J gene lost 6 bases, with 7 bases spanning the gap. Germline V gene sequence: CDR1 DFQATT, CDR2 SNEGSKA (reference sequence). CDR3 loop: CSARGKLNEQFF. The DNA of the CDR3 is TGCAGTGCTAGAGGAAAACTCAATGAGCAGTTCTTC.